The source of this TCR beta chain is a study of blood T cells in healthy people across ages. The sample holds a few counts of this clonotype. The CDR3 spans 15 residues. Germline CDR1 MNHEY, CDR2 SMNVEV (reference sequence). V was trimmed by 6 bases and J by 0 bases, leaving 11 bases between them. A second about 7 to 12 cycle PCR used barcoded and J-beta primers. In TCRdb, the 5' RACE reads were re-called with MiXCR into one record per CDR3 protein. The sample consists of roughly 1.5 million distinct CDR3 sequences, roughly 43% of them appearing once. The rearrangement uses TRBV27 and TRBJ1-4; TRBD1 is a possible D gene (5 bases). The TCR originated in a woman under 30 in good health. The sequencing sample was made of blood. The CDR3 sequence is CASSRVWATNEKLFF. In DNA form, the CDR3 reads TGTGCCAGCAGCAGGGTTTGGGCAACTAATGAAAAACTGTTTTTT.